This T cell receptor beta chain is from a study of beta chain features in type 1 diabetes. This clone was observed a few times. Its antigen is unidentified. Study-level findings and limits: VDJ junctions in type 1 diabetes patients carried more deletions and fewer insertions.

The authors reverse transcribed all of the isolated RNA, so sequencing captured expressed TCRB transcripts. The average read count of naive, central memory and regulatory T cell samples was a few million. The data were produced by immunoSEQ multiplex PCR, yet TCRdb's version contains in-frame clones alone and is incomplete. The sample contains some 200,000 clones, under 13% of which appear only once. This clonotype originated in a young man in good health. The sample consisted of central memory CD4+ T cells from blood.

CDR3 bases: TGTGCCAGTAAGGGGGTGGACAGGTTTGCCGCTTCCAACTCCTACGAGCAGTACTTC. Protein: CASKGVDRFAASNSYEQYF. The chain uses TRBV19 and TRBJ2-7, with 7 bases identical to TRBD1. This CDR3 is 19 amino acids long. Germline CDR1 LNHDA, CDR2 SQIVND (reference sequence). The V and J ends lost 7 bases and 0 bases, in that order; junction bases with no gene match: 21.